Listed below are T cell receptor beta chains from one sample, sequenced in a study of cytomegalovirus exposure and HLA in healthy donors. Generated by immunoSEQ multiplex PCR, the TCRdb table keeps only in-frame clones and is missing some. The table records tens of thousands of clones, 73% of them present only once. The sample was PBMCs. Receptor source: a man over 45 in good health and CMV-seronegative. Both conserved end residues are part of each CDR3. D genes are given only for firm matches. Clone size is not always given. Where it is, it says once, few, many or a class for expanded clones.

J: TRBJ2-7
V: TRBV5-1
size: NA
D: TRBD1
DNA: TGCGCCAGCAGCTTGGTTGGGACAGGGGTCTCCGAGCAGTACTTC
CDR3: CASSLVGTGVSEQYF

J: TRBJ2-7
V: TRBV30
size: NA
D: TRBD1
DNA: TGTGCCTCCACAGGGGCCAGCCCCTACGAGCAGTACTTC
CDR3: CASTGASPYEQYF

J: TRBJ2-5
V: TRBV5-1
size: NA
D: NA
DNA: TGCGCCAGCGGCCTTCGGGACGGCGGGGCAGAGACCCAGTACTTC
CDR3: CASGLRDGGAETQYF

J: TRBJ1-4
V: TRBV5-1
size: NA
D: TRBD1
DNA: TGCGCCAGCAGCTTGGCCCTGACAGGGGGGATTGAAAAACTGTTTTTT
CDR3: CASSLALTGGIEKLFF

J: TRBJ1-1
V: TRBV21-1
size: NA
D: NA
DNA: TGTGCCAGCAGCAAAGCCACAGGGGGCGCCGCGGACACTGAAGCTTTCTTT
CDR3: CASSKATGGAADTEAFF

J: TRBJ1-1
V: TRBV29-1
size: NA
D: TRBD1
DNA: TGCAGCGTTGTTAAATCGGGACAGGGCCATATGAACACTGAAGCTTTCTTT
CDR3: CSVVKSGQGHMNTEAFF

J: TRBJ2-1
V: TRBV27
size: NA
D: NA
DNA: TGTGCCCCTGGGCCGGAGCAGTTCTTC
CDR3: CAPGPEQFF

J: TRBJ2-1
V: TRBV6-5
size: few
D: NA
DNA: TGTGCCAGCAGTTACTCTGTTCTGAGCTCCTACAATGAGCAGTTCTTC
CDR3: CASSYSVLSSYNEQFF

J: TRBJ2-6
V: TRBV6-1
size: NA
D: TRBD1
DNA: TGTGCCAGCAGTGAAGCCGGACAGGGAGTTGGTGGGGCCAACGTCCTGACTTTC
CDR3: CASSEAGQGVGGANVLTF

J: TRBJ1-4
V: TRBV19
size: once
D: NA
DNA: TGTGCCAGTAGACCCACGGGGACTTCGAATGAAAAACTGTTTTTT
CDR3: CASRPTGTSNEKLFF

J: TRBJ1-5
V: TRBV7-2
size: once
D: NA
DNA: TGTGCCAGCAGCTTAGCTGGGGGGACCAATCAGCCCCAGCATTTT
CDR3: CASSLAGGTNQPQHF

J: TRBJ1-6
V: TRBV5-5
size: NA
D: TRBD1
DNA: TGTGCCAGCACCCCTGACAGGGGGAATCCCTCCTATAATTCACCCCTCCACTTT
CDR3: CASTPDRGNPSYNSPLHF

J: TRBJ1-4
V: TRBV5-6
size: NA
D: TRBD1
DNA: TGTGCCAGCAGCTTGGCGGGACAGGGAAATGAAAAACTGTTTTTT
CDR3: CASSLAGQGNEKLFF

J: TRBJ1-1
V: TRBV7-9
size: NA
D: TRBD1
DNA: TGTGCCAGCAGCCCCCGGGACAGGAGTATAGAAGCTTTCTTT
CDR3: CASSPRDRSIEAFF

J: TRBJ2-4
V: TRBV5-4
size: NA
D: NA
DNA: TGTGCCAGCAGCTTGGAGCCAAAAAACATTCAGTACTTC
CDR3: CASSLEPKNIQYF

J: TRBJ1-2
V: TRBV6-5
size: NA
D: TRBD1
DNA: TGTGCCAGCAGTTTGGACAGGAGCAGCTATGGCTACACCTTC
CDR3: CASSLDRSSYGYTF

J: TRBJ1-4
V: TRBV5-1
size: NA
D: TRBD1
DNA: TGCGCCAGCAGGGATACAGGGGGTACGGGGGAAAAACTGTTTTTT
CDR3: CASRDTGGTGEKLFF

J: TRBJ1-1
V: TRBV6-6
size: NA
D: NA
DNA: TGTGCCAGCAGGATGGAGGGGACTGAAGCTTTCTTT
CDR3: CASRMEGTEAFF

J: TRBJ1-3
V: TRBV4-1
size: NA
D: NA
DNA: TGCGCCAGCAGCCAAGATTCCGGTTCCGGAAACACCATATATTTT
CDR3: CASSQDSGSGNTIYF

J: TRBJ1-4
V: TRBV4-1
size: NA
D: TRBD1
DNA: TGCGCCAGCAGCCAAGTCGAGGGGGCTGGTAATGAAAAACTGTTTTTT
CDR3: CASSQVEGAGNEKLFF

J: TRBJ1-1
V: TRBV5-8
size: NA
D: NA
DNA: TGTGCCAGCAGCTCCCTCCGGGGTTGGACTGAAGCTTTCTTT
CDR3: CASSSLRGWTEAFF

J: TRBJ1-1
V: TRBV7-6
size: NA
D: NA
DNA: TGTGCCAGCAGCCACCAGGGGAGCACTGAAGCTTTCTTT
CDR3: CASSHQGSTEAFF

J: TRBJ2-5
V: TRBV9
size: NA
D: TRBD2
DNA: TGTGCCACACAAGGGGGGCTAGCGGGGGGACAAGAGACCCAGTACTTC
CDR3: CATQGGLAGGQETQYF

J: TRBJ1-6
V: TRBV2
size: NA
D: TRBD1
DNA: TGTGCCAGCAGTGGGGACAGCAATTCACCCCTCCACTTT
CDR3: CASSGDSNSPLHF

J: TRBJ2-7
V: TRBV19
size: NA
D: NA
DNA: TGTGCCAGTAGTATGTCCCGGGACAACTACGAGCAGTACTTC
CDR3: CASSMSRDNYEQYF

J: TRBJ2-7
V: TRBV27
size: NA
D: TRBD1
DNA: TGTGCCAGCAGTTTCCTACAGGGGGGACGATACGAGCAGTACTTC
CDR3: CASSFLQGGRYEQYF

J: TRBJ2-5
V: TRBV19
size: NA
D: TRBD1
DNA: TGTGCCAGTAGCCCCTTTTACAGGGGGCAGTACCAAGAGACCCAGTACTTC
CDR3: CASSPFYRGQYQETQYF

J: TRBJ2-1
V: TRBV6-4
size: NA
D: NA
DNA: TGTGCCAGCAGTACCGGGGACACCTACAATGAGCAGTTCTTC
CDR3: CASSTGDTYNEQFF

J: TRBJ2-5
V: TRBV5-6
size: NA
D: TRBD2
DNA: TGTGCCAGCAGCTTGGTAGTAGCGGGGGGACTACAAGAGACCCAGTACTTC
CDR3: CASSLVVAGGLQETQYF

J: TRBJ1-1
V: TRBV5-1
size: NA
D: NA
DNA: TGCGCCAGCAGCTTGGATCCAGGTCGCACTGAAGCTTTCTTT
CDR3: CASSLDPGRTEAFF

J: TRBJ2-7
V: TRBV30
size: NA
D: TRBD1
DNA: TGTGCCTGGGGGACAGCCTACGAGCAGTACTTC
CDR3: CAWGTAYEQYF

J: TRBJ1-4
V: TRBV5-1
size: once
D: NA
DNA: TGCGCCAGCAGCTTGAGACAGAATAATGAAAAACTGTTTTTT
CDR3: CASSLRQNNEKLFF

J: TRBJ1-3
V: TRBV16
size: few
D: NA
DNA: TGTGCCAGCAGCCAATCCTGGGGCCTGGGAAACACCATATATTTT
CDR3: CASSQSWGLGNTIYF

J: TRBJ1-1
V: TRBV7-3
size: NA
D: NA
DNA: TGTGCCAGCAGCCCCGCCGGGGGGCTTTACACTGAAGCTTTCTTT
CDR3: CASSPAGGLYTEAFF

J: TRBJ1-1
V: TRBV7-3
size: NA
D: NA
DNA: TGTGCCAGCAGCGCCGACCCGGGTGGGGCCGCTGAAGCTTTCTTT
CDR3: CASSADPGGAAEAFF

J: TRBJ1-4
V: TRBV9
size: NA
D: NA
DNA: TGTGCCAGCAGCGGCCCACGCGAAACTAATGAAAAACTGTTTTTT
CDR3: CASSGPRETNEKLFF

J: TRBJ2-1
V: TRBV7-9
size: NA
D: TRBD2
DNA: TGTGCCAGCAGCATCTTAGGCGGGGGGGTGGCTGAGCAGTTCTTC
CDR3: CASSILGGGVAEQFF

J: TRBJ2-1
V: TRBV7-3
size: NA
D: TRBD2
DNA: TGTGCCAGCAGCTCGGGACTAGCGGGGGTCGATGAGCAGTTCTTC
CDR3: CASSSGLAGVDEQFF

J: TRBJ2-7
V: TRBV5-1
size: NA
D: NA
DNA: TGCGCCAGCAGCCAAGGGACTTCCCGGAGCGAGCAGTACTTC
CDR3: CASSQGTSRSEQYF

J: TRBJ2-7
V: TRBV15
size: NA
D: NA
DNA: TGTGCCACCAGCATGGTACAGGGTGTCTACGAGCAGTACTTC
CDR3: CATSMVQGVYEQYF

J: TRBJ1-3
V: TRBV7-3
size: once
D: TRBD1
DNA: TGTGCCAGCAGCCCAGGGGGCGGAAACACCATATATTTT
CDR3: CASSPGGGNTIYF

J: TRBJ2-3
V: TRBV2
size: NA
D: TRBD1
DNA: TGTGCCAGCAGTGATGGGACAGGGGGCACGGATACGCAGTATTTT
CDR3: CASSDGTGGTDTQYF

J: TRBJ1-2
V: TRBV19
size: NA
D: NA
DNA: TGTGCCAGTACCCCGGGGGGGGCGTCGATTAACTATGGCTACACCTTC
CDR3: CASTPGGASINYGYTF

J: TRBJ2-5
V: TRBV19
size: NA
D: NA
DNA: TGTGCCAGTAGTATAGGGGCACAGGGACAAGAGACCCAGTACTTC
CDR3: CASSIGAQGQETQYF

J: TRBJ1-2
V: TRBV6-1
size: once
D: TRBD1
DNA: TGTGCCAGCAGTGAAGGGACAGGAAAAAGGCTCCGGTATGGCTACACCTTC
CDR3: CASSEGTGKRLRYGYTF

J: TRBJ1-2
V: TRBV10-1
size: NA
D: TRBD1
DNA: TGCGCCAGCAGTGAACGCCGCACAGGGGAAGGCTACACCTTC
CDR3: CASSERRTGEGYTF

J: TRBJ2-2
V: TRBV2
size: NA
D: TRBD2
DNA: TGTGCCAGCAAGATACTAGCGGGGGGGCACACCGGGGAGCTGTTTTTT
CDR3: CASKILAGGHTGELFF